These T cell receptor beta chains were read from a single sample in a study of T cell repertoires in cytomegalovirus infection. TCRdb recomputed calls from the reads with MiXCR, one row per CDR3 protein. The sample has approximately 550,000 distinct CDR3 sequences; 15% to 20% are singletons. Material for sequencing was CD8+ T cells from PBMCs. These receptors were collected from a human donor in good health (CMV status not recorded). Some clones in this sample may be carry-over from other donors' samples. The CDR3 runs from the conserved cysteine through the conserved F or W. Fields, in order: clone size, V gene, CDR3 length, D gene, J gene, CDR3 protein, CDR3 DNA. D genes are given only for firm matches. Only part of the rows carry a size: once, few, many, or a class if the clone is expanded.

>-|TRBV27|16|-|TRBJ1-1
CASSPRGRRKNTEAFF
TGTGCCAGCAGTCCCCGGGGAAGGAGGAAGAACACTGAAGCTTTCTTT
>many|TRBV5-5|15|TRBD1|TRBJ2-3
CASSKGQINTDTQYF
TGTGCCAGCAGCAAGGGACAGATAAACACAGATACGCAGTATTTT
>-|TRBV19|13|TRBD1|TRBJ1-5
CASSTGGYQPQHF
TGTGCCAGTTCCACAGGGGGGTATCAGCCCCAGCATTTT
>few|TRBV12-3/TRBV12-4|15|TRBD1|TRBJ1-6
CASSGPGQGNSPLHF
TGTGCCAGCAGTGGACCGGGACAGGGTAATTCACCCCTCCACTTT
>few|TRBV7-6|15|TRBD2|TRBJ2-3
CASSLSGGESDTQYF
TGTGCCAGCAGCCTTAGCGGGGGGGAGTCAGATACGCAGTATTTT
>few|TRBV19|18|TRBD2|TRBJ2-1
CASTKGLAGALGYNEQFF
TGTGCCAGTACTAAGGGCCTAGCGGGAGCCCTAGGATACAATGAGCAGTTCTTC
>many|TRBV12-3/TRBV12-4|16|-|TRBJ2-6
CASSPPGYSGANVLTF
TGTGCCAGCAGTCCCCCAGGGTACTCTGGGGCCAACGTCCTGACTTTC
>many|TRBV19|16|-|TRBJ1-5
CASSRGIPTPNQPQHF
TGTGCCAGTTCCCGGGGGATCCCGACCCCCAATCAGCCCCAGCATTTT
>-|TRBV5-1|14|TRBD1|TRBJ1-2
CASRPRGQGYGYTF
TGCGCCAGCAGACCCAGGGGGCAAGGCTATGGCTACACCTTC
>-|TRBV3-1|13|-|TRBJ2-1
CASSQAARNEQFF
TGTGCCAGCAGCCAAGCTGCCCGCAATGAGCAGTTCTTC
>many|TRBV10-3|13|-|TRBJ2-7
CAIRRQGDYEQYF
TGTGCCATCAGGCGGCAGGGAGACTACGAGCAGTACTTC
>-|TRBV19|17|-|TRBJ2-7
CASSTWFRDRRIVEQYF
TGTGCCAGTAGCACATGGTTCCGGGACCGAAGAATCGTCGAGCAGTACTTC
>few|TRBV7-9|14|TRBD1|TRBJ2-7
CASSHRQGSYEQYF
TGTGCCAGCAGCCACCGACAGGGATCCTACGAGCAGTACTTC
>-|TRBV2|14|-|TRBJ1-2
CASRPRAGTYGYTF
TGTGCCAGCAGACCACGGGCCGGGACTTATGGCTACACCTTC
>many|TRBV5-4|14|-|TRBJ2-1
CASSSPLRDNEQFF
TGTGCCAGCAGCTCCCCCCTGAGGGACAATGAGCAGTTCTTC
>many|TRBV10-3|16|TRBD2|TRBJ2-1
CAISESVMSSGNEQFF
TGTGCCATCAGTGAGTCTGTGATGTCTAGCGGCAATGAGCAGTTCTTC
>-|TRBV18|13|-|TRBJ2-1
CASSPWDSNEQFF
TGTGCCAGCTCACCATGGGACTCCAATGAGCAGTTCTTC
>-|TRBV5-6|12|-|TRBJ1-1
CASTAVSDQAFF
TGTGCCAGCACGGCAGTTAGCGATCAAGCTTTCTTT
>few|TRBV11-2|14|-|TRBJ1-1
CASTLKGVHTEAFF
TGTGCCAGCACCCTTAAGGGGGTGCACACTGAAGCTTTCTTT
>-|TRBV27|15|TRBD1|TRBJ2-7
CASSFSPGTGYEQYF
TGTGCCAGCAGTTTCAGTCCCGGGACAGGTTACGAGCAGTACTTC
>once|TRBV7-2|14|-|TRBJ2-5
CASSLWEFIETQYF
TGTGCAAGCAGCTTATGGGAGTTTATTGAGACCCAGTACTTC
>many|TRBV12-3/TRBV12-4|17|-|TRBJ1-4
CASSSLWAGATNEKLFF
TGTGCCAGCAGTTCATTGTGGGCAGGCGCAACTAATGAAAAACTGTTTTTT